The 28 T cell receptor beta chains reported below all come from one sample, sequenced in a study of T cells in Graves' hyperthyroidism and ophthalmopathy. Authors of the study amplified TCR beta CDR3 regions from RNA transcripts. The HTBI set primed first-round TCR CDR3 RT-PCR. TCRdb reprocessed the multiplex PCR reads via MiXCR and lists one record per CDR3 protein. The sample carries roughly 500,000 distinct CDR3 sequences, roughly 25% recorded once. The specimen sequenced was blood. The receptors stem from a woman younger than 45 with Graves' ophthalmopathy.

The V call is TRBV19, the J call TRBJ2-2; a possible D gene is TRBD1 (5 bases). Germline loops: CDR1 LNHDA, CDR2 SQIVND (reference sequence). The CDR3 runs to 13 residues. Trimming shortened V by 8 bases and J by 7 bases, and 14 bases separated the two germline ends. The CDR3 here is CASFNRLDGELFF. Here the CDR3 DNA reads TGTGCCAGTTTTAACAGGCTTGACGGGGAGCTGTTTTTT.

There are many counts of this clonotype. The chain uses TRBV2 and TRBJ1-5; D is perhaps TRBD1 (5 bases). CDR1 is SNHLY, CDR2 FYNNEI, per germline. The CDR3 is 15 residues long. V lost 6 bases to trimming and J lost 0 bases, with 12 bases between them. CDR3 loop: CASSVPGLSNQPQHF. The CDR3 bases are TGTGCCAGCAGCGTACCGGGACTTAGCAATCAGCCCCAGCATTTT.

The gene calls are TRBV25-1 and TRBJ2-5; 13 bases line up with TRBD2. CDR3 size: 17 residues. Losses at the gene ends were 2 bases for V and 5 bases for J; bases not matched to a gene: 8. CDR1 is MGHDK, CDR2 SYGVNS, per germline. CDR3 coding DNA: TGTGCCAGCAGTGAACCATCGGGACTAGCGGGAAGGGAGACCCAGTACTTC. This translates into CASSEPSGLAGRETQYF.

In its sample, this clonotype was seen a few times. The CDR3 sequence is CASSQGARGTYTEAFF. CDR3 sequence (DNA): TGTGCCAGCAGTCAGGGGGCGCGGGGCACTTACACTGAAGCTTTCTTT. The gene calls are TRBV9 and TRBJ1-1, with 8 bases matching TRBD1. J was trimmed by 3 bases and V by 5 bases; bases with no gene match: 12. Germline V gene lookup returns CDR1 SGDLS and CDR2 YYNGEE. The length of the CDR3 is 16 residues.

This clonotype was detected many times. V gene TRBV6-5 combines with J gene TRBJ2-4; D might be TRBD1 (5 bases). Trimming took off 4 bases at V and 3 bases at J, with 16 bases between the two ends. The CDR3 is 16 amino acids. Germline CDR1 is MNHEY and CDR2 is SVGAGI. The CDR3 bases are TGTGCCAGCAGTTCCCTGAAGGGGCAGAGCAAAAACATTCAGTACTTC. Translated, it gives CASSSLKGQSKNIQYF.

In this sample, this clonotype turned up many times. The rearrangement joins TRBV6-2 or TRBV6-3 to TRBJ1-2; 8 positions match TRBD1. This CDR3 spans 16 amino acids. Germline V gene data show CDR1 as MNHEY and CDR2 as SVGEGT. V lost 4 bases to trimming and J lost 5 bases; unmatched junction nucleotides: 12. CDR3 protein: CASSSELGQAMYGYTF. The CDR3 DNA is TGTGCCAGCAGTTCCGAACTGGGACAGGCCATGTATGGCTACACCTTC.

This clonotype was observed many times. The CDR3 loop reads CASSPFVGRVSATEAFF. As DNA, the CDR3 is TGTGCCAGCAGCCCGTTCGTAGGGCGGGTCAGTGCCACTGAAGCTTTCTTT. This chain uses TRBV11-2 with TRBJ1-1; D not certain. Trimming removed 5 bases at V and 4 bases at J, with 23 bases between. The CDR3 runs 17 residues. The V gene's germline CDR1 is SGHAT and CDR2 FQNNGV.

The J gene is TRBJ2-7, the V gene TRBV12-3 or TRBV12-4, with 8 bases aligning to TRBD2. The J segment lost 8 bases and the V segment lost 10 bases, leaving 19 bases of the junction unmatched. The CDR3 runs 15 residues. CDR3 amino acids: CATTSGGGAAWQQYF. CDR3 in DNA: TGTGCCACCACATCGGGAGGGGGGGCGGCATGGCAGCAGTACTTC.

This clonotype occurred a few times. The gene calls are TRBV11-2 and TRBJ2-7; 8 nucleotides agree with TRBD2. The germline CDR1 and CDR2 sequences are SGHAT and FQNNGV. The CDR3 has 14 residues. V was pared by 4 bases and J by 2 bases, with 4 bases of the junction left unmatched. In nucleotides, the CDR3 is TGTGCCAGCAGCTATGGGACTAGGGCCTACGAGCAGTACTTC. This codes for CASSYGTRAYEQYF.

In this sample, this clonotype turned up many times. The CDR3 DNA reads as TGTGCCAGCAGCCCAACCGGGACAGATAAGAGTCAGCCCCAGCATTTT. It specifies CASSPTGTDKSQPQHF. V and J are TRBV6-2 or TRBV6-3 and TRBJ1-5, with 7 bases that match TRBD1. There are 16 residues in the CDR3. CDR1 is MNHEY and CDR2 is SVGEGT in the germline V gene. V trimming: 6 bases; J trimming: 6 bases; junction bases outside the gene matches: 14.

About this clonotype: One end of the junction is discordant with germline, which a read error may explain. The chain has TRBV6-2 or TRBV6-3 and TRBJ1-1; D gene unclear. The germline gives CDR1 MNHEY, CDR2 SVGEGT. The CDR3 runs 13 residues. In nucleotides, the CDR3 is TGTGCCAGCAGTTCAAGGGTGAACACTGAAGCTTGCTTT. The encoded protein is CASSSRVNTEACF.

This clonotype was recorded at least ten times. The CDR3 nucleotides are TGTGCCAGCAGGGTTGAACTATCAGGGGGCTCTTCCGAGCAGTACTTC. Protein sequence: CASRVELSGGSSEQYF. The chain links TRBV2 to TRBJ2-7; 8 bases match TRBD1. The germline V gene has CDR1 SNHLY and CDR2 FYNNEI. The trim removed 6 bases at V and 6 bases at J, leaving 16 bases unmatched. This CDR3 comprises 16 residues.

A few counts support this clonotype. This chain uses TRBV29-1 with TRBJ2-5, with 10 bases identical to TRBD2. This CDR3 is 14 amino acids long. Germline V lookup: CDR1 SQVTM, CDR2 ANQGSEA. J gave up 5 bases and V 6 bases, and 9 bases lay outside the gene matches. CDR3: CSVISGGAGETQYF. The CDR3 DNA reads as TGCAGCGTAATAAGCGGGGGGGCCGGGGAGACCCAGTACTTC.

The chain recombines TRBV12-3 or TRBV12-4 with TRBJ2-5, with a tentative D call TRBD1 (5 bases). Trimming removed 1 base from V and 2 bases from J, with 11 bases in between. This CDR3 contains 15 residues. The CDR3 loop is CASSLVGARQETQYF. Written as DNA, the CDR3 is TGTGCCAGCAGTTTAGTAGGGGCTAGACAAGAGACCCAGTACTTC.

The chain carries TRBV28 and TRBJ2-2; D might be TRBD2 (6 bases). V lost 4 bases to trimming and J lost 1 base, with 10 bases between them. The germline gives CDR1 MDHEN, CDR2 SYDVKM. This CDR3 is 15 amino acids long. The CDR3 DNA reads TGTGCCAGCAGTTCGGAGGGTTTGAACACCGGGGAGCTGTTTTTT. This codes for CASSSEGLNTGELFF.

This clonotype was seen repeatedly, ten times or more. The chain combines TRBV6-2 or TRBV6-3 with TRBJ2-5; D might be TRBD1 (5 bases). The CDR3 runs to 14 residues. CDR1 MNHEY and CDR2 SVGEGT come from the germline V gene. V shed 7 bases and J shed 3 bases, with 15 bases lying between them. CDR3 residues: CASTPDKIKETQYF. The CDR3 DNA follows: TGTGCCAGCACCCCGGACAAAATTAAAGAGACCCAGTACTTC.

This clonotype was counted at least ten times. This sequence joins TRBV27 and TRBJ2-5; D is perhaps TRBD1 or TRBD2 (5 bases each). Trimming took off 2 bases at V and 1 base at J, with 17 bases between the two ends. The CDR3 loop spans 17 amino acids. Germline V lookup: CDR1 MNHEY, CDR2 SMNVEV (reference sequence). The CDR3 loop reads CASSLVGDGGFQETQYF. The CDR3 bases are TGTGCCAGCAGTTTAGTTGGGGACGGTGGGTTCCAAGAGACCCAGTACTTC.

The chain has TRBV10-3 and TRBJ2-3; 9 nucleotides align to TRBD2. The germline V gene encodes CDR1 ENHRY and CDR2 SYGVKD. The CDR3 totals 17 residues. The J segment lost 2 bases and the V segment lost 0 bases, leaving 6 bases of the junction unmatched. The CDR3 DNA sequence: TGTGCCATCAGTGAGTCTTGGCTAGCGGGGAACACAGATACGCAGTATTTT. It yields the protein CAISESWLAGNTDTQYF.

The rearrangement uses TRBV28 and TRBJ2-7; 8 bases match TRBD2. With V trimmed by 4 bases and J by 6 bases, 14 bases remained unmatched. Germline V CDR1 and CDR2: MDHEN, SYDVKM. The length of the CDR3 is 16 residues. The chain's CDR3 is CASSSLESGSRVEQYF. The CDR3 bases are TGTGCCAGCAGTTCCCTAGAGAGCGGGAGTCGAGTCGAGCAGTACTTC.

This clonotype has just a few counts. In DNA, the CDR3 is TGTGCCAGCTCACCAGAACAGAACACTGAAGCTTTCTTT. Translated: CASSPEQNTEAFF. The chain combines TRBV18 with TRBJ1-1; D gene uncertain. This CDR3 comprises 13 residues. Trimming took off 2 bases at V and 1 base at J, with 5 bases between the two ends. Germline V gives CDR1 KGHSH, CDR2 LQKENI.

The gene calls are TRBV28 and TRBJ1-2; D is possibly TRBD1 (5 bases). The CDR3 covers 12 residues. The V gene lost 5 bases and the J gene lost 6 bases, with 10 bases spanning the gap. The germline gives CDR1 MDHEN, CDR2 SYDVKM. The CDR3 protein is CASSPGADGYTF. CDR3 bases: TGTGCCAGCAGTCCCGGGGCTGATGGCTACACCTTC.

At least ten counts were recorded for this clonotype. Written as DNA, the CDR3 is TGCAGTGCTATTTCGGCTAAGGGGGTCCAAGAGACCCAGTACTTC. Protein sequence: CSAISAKGVQETQYF. The chain couples TRBV20-1 to TRBJ2-5, with D perhaps matching TRBD1 (6 bases). Trimming took off 4 bases at V and 1 base at J, with 16 bases between the two ends. The CDR3 runs to 15 residues. Per the germline V gene, CDR1 is DFQATT and CDR2 is SNEGSKA (reference sequence).

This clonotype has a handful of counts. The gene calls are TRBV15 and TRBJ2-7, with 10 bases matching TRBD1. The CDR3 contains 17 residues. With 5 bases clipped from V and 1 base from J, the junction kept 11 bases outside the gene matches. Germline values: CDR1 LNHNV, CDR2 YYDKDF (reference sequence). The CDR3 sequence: CATSLEVGDRGSYEQYF. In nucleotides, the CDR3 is TGTGCCACCAGCCTAGAGGTCGGGGACAGGGGATCCTACGAGCAGTACTTC. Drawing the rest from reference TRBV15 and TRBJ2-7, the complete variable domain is DAMVIQNPRYQVTQFGKPVTLSCSQTLNHNVMYWYQQKSSQAPKLLFHYYDKDFNNEADTPDNFQSRRPNTSFCFLDIRSPGLGDTAMYLCATSLEVGDRGSYEQYFGPGTRLTVT.

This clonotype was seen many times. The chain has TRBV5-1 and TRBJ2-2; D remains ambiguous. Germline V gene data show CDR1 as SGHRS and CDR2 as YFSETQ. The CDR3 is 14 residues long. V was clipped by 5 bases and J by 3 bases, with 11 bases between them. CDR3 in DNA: TGCGCCAGCAGACTAACGGTCGACACCGGGGAGCTGTTTTTT. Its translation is CASRLTVDTGELFF.

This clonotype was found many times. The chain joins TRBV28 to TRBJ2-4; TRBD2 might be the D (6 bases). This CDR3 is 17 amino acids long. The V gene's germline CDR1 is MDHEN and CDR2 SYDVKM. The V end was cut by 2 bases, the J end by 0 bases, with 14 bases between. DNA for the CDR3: TGTGCCAGCAGTTTAGGGAGGACTGAACTAGCCAAAAACATTCAGTACTTC. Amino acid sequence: CASSLGRTELAKNIQYF.

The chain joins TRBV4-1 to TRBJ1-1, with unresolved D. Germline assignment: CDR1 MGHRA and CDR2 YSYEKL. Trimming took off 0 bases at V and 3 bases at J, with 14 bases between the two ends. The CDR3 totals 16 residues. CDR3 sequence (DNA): TGCGCCAGCAGCCAAGACCCCCTGTCTCTTGACACTGAAGCTTTCTTT. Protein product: CASSQDPLSLDTEAFF.

The CDR3, as DNA: TGTGCCAGCAGCCTGGGACTAGCGGGGACCCAAGAGACCCAGTACTTC. Encoded protein: CASSLGLAGTQETQYF. This sequence joins TRBV11-2 and TRBJ2-5; 13 nucleotides agree with TRBD2. The CDR3 contains 16 residues. Germline V gene sequence: CDR1 SGHAT, CDR2 FQNNGV. The trim removed 5 bases at V and 1 base at J, leaving 4 bases unmatched.

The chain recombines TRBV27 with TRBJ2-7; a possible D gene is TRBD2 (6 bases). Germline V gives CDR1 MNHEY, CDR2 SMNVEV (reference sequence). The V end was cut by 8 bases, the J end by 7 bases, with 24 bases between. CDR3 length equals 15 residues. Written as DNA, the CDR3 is TGTGCCAGCTGTCTTACAGGAGGGACGAGCTGTGAGCAGTACTTC. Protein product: CASCLTGGTSCEQYF.